Each of the 19 T cell receptor beta chains below was sequenced from the same sample in a study of shared clonotypes between healthy human individuals. Naive-designated CD8 cells lacked CD45RO, were positively enriched for CCR7, and omitted terminally differentiated effector memory CD45RA+ cells. Repertoires were generated with immunoSEQ multiplex PCR, while TCRdb's copy carries only in-frame clones and drops some. The data contain about 1.9 million clones, roughly 95% of them singletons. The source material was naive CD8+ T cells from PBMCs. The receptors were gathered from a man aged 18 to 30 in good health. Some clones in this sample may be carry-over from other donors' samples.

V usage is TRBV5-1 and J usage is TRBJ2-1; 10 bases are shared with TRBD2. The V segment lost 2 bases and the J segment 6 bases; nucleotides outside the gene matches: 2. CDR1 is SGHRS, CDR2 YFSETQ, per germline. The CDR3 loop spans 14 amino acids. The DNA for the CDR3 is TGCGCCAGCAGCTTAGCGGGAGGGCCCAATGAGCAGTTCTTC. This codes for CASSLAGGPNEQFF.

This clone was detected only once. CDR3 in DNA: TGCGCCAGCAGCTTGGAGGCAGCCTACAATGAGCAGTTCTTC. This gives the protein CASSLEAAYNEQFF. The rearrangement joins TRBV5-1 to TRBJ2-1, with D unclear. V was shortened by 0 bases and J by 2 bases, with 6 bases between the two germline ends. The CDR3 extends over 14 amino acids. The germline CDR1 and CDR2 sequences are SGHRS and YFSETQ.

The genes are TRBV15 and TRBJ1-2, with D maybe TRBD1 (6 bases). CDR1 and CDR2 (germline): LNHNV, YYDKDF (reference sequence). The CDR3 has 13 amino acids. The V gene lost 3 bases and the J gene lost 6 bases, with 11 bases spanning the gap. This CDR3 reads CATSSRTVNGYTF. The CDR3 bases are TGTGCCACCAGCAGCCGGACAGTAAATGGCTACACCTTC. Full variable domain (remainder filled in from reference TRBV15 and TRBJ1-2): DAMVIQNPRYQVTQFGKPVTLSCSQTLNHNVMYWYQQKSSQAPKLLFHYYDKDFNNEADTPDNFQSRRPNTSFCFLDIRSPGLGDTAMYLCATSSRTVNGYTFGSGTRLTVV.

The chain recombines TRBV11-2 with TRBJ2-7, with D perhaps assigned TRBD1 or TRBD2 (5 bases each). The CDR3 has 13 residues. Germline CDR1 and CDR2: SGHAT and FQNNGV. The V end lost 7 bases, the J end lost 5 bases, and 15 bases lay between the germline ends. CDR3 in DNA: TGTGCCAGCAACACACCCGGGGCGGACGAGCAGTACTTC. Its translation: CASNTPGADEQYF.

The chain recombines TRBV5-5 with TRBJ2-7, with 7 nucleotides matching TRBD1. Trimming at V came to 9 bases and at J to 5 bases, leaving 8 bases not matched to a gene. CDR3 length equals 12 residues. Germline CDR1 reads SGHKS; CDR2 reads YYEKEE (reference sequence). CDR3 sequence: CATGAGGHEQYF. CDR3 coding DNA: TGTGCCACGGGTGCAGGGGGACACGAGCAGTACTTC.

The J gene is TRBJ1-5, the V gene TRBV27, with TRBD1 as a possible D gene (5 bases). The germline V and J ends were trimmed by 5 bases and 9 bases, with 17 bases remaining between them. The CDR3 has 14 amino acids. CDR1 MNHEY and CDR2 SMNVEV come from the germline V gene (reference sequence). The CDR3 loop reads CASSIRGIGWPQHF. In nucleotides, the CDR3 is TGTGCCAGCAGTATCCGGGGGATCGGCTGGCCCCAGCATTTT.

V and J are TRBV27 and TRBJ2-1; possibly TRBD1 for D (5 bases). Trimming removed 4 bases from V and 6 bases from J, with 16 bases in between. CDR3 length equals 15 residues. Germline CDR1 reads MNHEY; CDR2 reads SMNVEV (reference sequence). The CDR3 region has the DNA TGTGCCAGCAGTTCCCTACCGGGTAGGGGCAATGAGCAGTTCTTC. Amino acids: CASSSLPGRGNEQFF.

The J gene is TRBJ1-3, the V gene TRBV7-2, with a weak D call TRBD1 (6 bases). This CDR3 spans 14 amino acids. Germline lookup yields CDR1 SGHTA and CDR2 FQGNSA. V shed 6 bases and J shed 8 bases, with 17 bases lying between them. The CDR3 region is CASSSGDIPYTIYF. The CDR3 DNA reads as TGTGCCAGCAGTTCGGGGGACATCCCGTACACCATATATTTT.

This chain connects TRBV29-1 to TRBJ2-2; perhaps TRBD1 as D (5 bases). This CDR3 has 12 amino acids. Germline values: CDR1 SQVTM, CDR2 ANQGSEA. V was trimmed by 4 bases and J by 6 bases, leaving 9 bases between them. CDR3 coding DNA: TGCAGCGTTGCAGGGATGGCCGGGGAGCTGTTTTTT. Residues: CSVAGMAGELFF.

This chain connects TRBV25-1 to TRBJ1-5; 7 nucleotides match TRBD1. Trimming cost V 3 bases and J 9 bases; bases outside gene matches: 2. Germline CDR1 MGHDK, CDR2 SYGVNS. There are 12 residues in the CDR3. CDR3 coding DNA: TGTGCCAGCAGTGACCGGACAGGGCCCCAGCATTTT. This sequence encodes CASSDRTGPQHF.

This clone was detected once. This chain links TRBV27 with TRBJ2-3; D perhaps matches TRBD2 (6 bases). The CDR3 loop spans 15 amino acids. V dropped 6 bases and J dropped 5 bases, with 18 bases sitting between them. Germline V gene lookup returns CDR1 MNHEY and CDR2 SMNVEV (reference sequence). The CDR3 sequence is CASSPRGLRGDTQYF. DNA of the CDR3: TGTGCCAGCAGCCCTCGTGGACTAAGGGGAGATACGCAGTATTTT.

The chain links TRBV4-2 to TRBJ2-5; 7 nucleotides line up with TRBD1. The trim removed 4 bases at V and 9 bases at J, leaving 8 bases unmatched. Germline loops: CDR1 LGHNA, CDR2 YNFKEQ. The CDR3 loop spans 13 amino acids. CDR3 protein: CASSPLRGRAQYF. The CDR3 DNA sequence: TGTGCCAGCAGCCCTCTAAGGGGGCGAGCCCAGTACTTC.

This clone was detected a few times. J is TRBJ1-1 and V is TRBV10-1; tentative D call: TRBD1 (6 bases). V gave up 8 bases and J gave up 6 bases, with 10 bases separating them. This CDR3 is built from 11 residues. Germline CDR1 WNHNN, CDR2 SYGVQD (reference sequence). DNA of the CDR3: TGCGCCAGCCCTAGGACAGCTGAAGCTTTCTTT. Translated: CASPRTAEAFF.

The chain recombines TRBV4-3 with TRBJ2-2; 12 nucleotides match TRBD1. Germline CDR1 is LGHNA and CDR2 is YSLEER. This CDR3 is built from 16 residues. Germline trimming cut 4 bases from V and 5 bases from J; bases unmatched to any gene: 5. CDR3 in amino acids: CASSPGTGGATGELFF. In DNA form, the CDR3 reads TGCGCCAGCAGCCCAGGGACAGGGGGCGCGACCGGGGAGCTGTTTTTT.

The chain uses TRBV7-2 and TRBJ2-4; 12 positions match TRBD2. The CDR3 runs to 17 residues. V lost 5 bases to trimming and J lost 6 bases; unmatched junction nucleotides: 11. Germline V gene sequence: CDR1 SGHTA, CDR2 FQGNSA. The chain's CDR3 is CASSTKLGLAGPNIQYF. Here the CDR3 DNA reads TGTGCCAGCAGCACGAAGCTCGGACTAGCGGGGCCAAACATTCAGTACTTC.

The chain joins TRBV27 to TRBJ2-3; TRBD2 matches 9 bases. Germline CDR1 and CDR2: MNHEY and SMNVEV (reference sequence). The J segment lost 5 bases and the V segment lost 6 bases, leaving 15 bases of the junction unmatched. CDR3 length: 17 amino acids. The CDR3 DNA follows: TGTGCCAGCAGCCCGAAGTCCTTTAGCGGGGGAGGAGATACGCAGTATTTT. It encodes CASSPKSFSGGGDTQYF.

This sequence joins TRBV6-5 and TRBJ2-5; D is uncertain. Per germline, CDR1 MNHEY and CDR2 SVGAGI. V lost 6 bases to trimming and J lost 5 bases, with 10 bases between them. The length of the CDR3 is 12 residues. In nucleotides, the CDR3 is TGTGCCAGCAGCCCCAATGGGGAGACCCAGTACTTC. Its protein is CASSPNGETQYF.

The J gene is TRBJ1-4, the V gene TRBV5-6; TRBD1 matches at 9 bases. V gave up 4 bases and J gave up 8 bases; unmatched junction bases: 15. Looked up from germline, CDR1 is SGHDT and CDR2 is YYEEEE. The CDR3 has 17 amino acids. The CDR3 DNA follows: TGTGCCAGCAGCGGAACAGGGGGCCCAGGCAGAGGAGAAAAACTGTTTTTT. This translates into CASSGTGGPGRGEKLFF.

The V and J genes are TRBV6-1 and TRBJ1-1; 12 nucleotides line up with TRBD1. Trimming cost V 2 bases and J 3 bases; bases outside gene matches: 7. There are 17 residues in the CDR3. Germline V gene sequence: CDR1 MNHNS, CDR2 SASEGT. CDR3 amino acids: CASSELGDRGLYTEAFF. The DNA of the CDR3 is TGTGCCAGCAGTGAATTGGGGGACAGGGGGCTGTACACTGAAGCTTTCTTT.